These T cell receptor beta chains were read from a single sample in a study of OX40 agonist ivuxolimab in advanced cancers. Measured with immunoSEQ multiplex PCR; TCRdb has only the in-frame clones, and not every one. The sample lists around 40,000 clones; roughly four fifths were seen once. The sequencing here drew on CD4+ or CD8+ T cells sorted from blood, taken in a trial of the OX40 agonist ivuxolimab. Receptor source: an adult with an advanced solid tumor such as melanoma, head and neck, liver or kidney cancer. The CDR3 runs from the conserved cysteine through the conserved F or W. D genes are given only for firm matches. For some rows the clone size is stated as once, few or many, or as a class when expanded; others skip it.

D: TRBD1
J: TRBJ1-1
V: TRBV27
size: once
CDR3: CASSPGGNTEAFF
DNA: TGTGCCAGCAGCCCAGGGGGGAACACTGAAGCTTTCTTT

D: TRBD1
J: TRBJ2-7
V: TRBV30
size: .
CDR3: CAWRAGQGAHSYEQYF
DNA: TGTGCCTGGAGAGCAGGACAGGGGGCGCACTCCTACGAGCAGTACTTC

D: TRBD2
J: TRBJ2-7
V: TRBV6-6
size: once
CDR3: CASSYSPLAGGDEQYF
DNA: TGTGCCAGCAGTTACTCGCCCCTAGCGGGAGGCGACGAGCAGTACTTC

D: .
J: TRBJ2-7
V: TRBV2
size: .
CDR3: CASNIDKQYF
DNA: TGTGCCAGCAATATCGACAAGCAGTACTTC

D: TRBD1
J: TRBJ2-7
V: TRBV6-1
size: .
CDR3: CASSPGTGTGEQYF
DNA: TGTGCCAGCAGCCCCGGGACAGGGACGGGCGAGCAGTACTTC

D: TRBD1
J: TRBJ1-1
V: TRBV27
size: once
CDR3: CASSPVGQGMGRGTEAFF
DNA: TGTGCCAGCAGTCCCGTGGGACAGGGAATGGGAAGAGGGACTGAAGCTTTCTTT

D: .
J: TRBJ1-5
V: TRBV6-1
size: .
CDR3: CASSDKGQKSNQPQHF
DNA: TGTGCCAGCAGTGACAAAGGACAGAAAAGCAATCAGCCCCAGCATTTT

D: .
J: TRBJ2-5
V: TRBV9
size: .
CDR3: CASSPHLGGSQETQYF
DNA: TGTGCCAGCAGCCCTCACCTGGGGGGCTCCCAAGAGACCCAGTACTTC

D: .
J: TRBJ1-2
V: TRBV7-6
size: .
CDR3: CASSPSNKDGYTF
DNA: TGTGCCAGCAGCCCCTCAAACAAAGATGGCTACACCTTC

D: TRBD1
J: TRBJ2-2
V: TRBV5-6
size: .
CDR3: CASSLGFLGQGTGELFF
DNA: TGTGCCAGCAGCCTCGGATTCCTTGGACAGGGGACCGGGGAGCTGTTTTTT

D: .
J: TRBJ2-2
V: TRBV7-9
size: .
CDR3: CASSLLVELFF
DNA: TGTGCCAGCAGCTTATTGGTGGAGCTGTTTTTT

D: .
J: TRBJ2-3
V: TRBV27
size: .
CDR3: CASSWQGTDTQYF
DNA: TGTGCCAGCAGTTGGCAGGGCACAGATACGCAGTATTTT

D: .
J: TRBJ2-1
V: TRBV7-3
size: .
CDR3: CASSSLGSTYNEQFF
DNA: TGTGCCAGCAGCTCCCTCGGGTCGACCTACAATGAGCAGTTCTTC

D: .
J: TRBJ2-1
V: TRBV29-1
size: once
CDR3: CSVDPRTPLGEQFF
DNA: TGCAGCGTTGACCCAAGAACCCCGTTGGGGGAGCAGTTCTTC

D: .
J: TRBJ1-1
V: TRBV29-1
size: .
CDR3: CSVDRGNTEAFF
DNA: TGCAGCGTCGACCGGGGGAACACTGAAGCTTTCTTT

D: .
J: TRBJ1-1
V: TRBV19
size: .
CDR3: CASSIPGQEAFF
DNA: TGTGCCAGTAGTATCCCCGGACAGGAAGCTTTCTTT

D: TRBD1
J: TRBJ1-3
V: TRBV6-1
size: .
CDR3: CASSEGTGGGNTIYF
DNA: TGTGCCAGCAGTGAAGGGACAGGGGGAGGAAACACCATATATTTT

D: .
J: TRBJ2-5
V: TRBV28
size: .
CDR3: CASSLKPSQTQYF
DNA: TGTGCCAGCAGCCTCAAACCTTCACAGACCCAGTACTTC

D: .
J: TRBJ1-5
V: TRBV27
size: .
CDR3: CASGEGGVNQPQHF
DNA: TGTGCCAGCGGAGAAGGTGGGGTCAATCAGCCCCAGCATTTT

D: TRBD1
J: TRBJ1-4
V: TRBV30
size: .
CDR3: CAWSSGQEAKLFF
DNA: TGTGCCTGGAGTTCAGGACAGGAGGCAAAACTGTTTTTT

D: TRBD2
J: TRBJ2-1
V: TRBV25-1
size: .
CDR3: CASSPGGGSWGTYNEQFF
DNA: TGTGCCAGCAGTCCGGGCGGCGGGAGTTGGGGGACTTACAATGAGCAGTTCTTC

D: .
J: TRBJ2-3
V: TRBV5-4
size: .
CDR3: CASSQRLVGTDTQYF
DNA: TGTGCCAGCAGCCAAAGACTAGTCGGCACAGATACGCAGTATTTT

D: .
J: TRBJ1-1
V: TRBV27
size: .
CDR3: CASSGSSGVAFF
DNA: TGTGCCAGCAGTGGCAGTTCGGGGGTAGCTTTCTTT

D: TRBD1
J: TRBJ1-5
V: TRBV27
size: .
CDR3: CASSFLPGGKNQPQHF
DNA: TGTGCCAGCAGTTTCCTCCCAGGGGGGAAAAATCAGCCCCAGCATTTT

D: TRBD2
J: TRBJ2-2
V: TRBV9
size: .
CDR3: CASSEHPITGLAANTGELFF
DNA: TGTGCCAGCAGCGAGCACCCGATTACGGGACTAGCGGCGAACACCGGGGAGCTGTTTTTT

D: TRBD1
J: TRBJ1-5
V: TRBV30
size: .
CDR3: CAWTSMTGTQPQHF
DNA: TGTGCCTGGACCTCCATGACAGGGACCCAGCCCCAGCATTTT

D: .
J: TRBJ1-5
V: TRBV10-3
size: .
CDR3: CAISVGGRNQPQHF
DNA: TGTGCCATCAGTGTAGGGGGTCGGAATCAGCCCCAGCATTTT

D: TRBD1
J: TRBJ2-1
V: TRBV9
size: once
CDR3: CASSGTGVDEQFF
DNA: TGTGCCAGCAGCGGGACAGGGGTCGATGAGCAGTTCTTC

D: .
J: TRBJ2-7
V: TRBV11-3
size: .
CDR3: CASSLTVLPPFNEQYF
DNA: TGTGCCAGCAGCTTAACCGTGCTACCTCCTTTCAACGAGCAGTACTTC

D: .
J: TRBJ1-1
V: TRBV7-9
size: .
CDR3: CASSLENTEAFF
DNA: TGTGCCAGCAGCTTGGAGAACACTGAAGCTTTCTTT

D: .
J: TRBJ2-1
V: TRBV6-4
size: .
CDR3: CASSPSGGEQFF
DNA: TGTGCCAGCAGTCCCTCGGGCGGGGAGCAGTTCTTC

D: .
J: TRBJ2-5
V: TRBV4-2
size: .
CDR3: CASSQLPGQETQYF
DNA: TGTGCCAGCAGCCAATTGCCAGGTCAAGAGACCCAGTACTTC

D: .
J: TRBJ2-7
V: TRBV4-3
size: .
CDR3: CASSQSHFESYEQYF
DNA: TGCGCCAGCAGCCAAAGTCATTTTGAGTCCTACGAGCAGTACTTC

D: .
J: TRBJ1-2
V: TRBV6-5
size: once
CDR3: CASGSYGEVNYGYTF
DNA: TGTGCCAGCGGGAGTTACGGGGAAGTAAACTATGGCTACACCTTC

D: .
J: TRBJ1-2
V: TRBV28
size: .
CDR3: CASSPNRGANYGYTF
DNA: TGTGCCAGCAGTCCTAACCGTGGCGCTAACTATGGCTACACCTTC

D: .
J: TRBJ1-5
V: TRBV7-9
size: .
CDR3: CASSLAGGTQPQHF
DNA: TGTGCCAGCAGCTTAGCCGGAGGAACTCAGCCCCAGCATTTT

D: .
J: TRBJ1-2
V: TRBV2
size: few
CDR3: CASSESTANYGYTF
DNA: TGTGCCAGCAGTGAAAGTACCGCGAACTATGGCTACACCTTC

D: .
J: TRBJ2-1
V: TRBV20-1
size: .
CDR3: CSARLDGEQFF
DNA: TGCAGTGCGCGACTAGATGGTGAGCAGTTCTTC

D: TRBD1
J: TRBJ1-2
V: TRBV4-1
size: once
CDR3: CASSQDGNLLTGSNYGYTF
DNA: TGCGCCAGCAGCCAAGATGGCAACTTGTTGACAGGGTCTAACTATGGCTACACCTTC

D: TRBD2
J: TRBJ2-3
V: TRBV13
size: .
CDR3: CASSYGLAGGMSTDTQYF
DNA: TGTGCCAGCAGTTACGGACTAGCGGGGGGCATGAGCACAGATACGCAGTATTTT

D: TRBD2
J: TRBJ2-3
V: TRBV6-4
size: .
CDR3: CASSDSPSGSTDTQYF
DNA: TGTGCCAGCAGTGACTCGCCTAGCGGGAGCACAGATACGCAGTATTTT